The rows below give T cell receptor beta chains drawn from one sample of a study of immune evolution from preneoplasia to lung adenocarcinoma. The repertoire was sequenced with immunoSEQ multiplex PCR; TCRdb's copy has only in-frame clones and lacks some. The data show about 41,000 clones, roughly 80% seen once. What was sequenced was FFPE invasive lung adenocarcinoma tissue. These receptors came from a person aged 55 to 70 with lung adenocarcinoma. Each CDR3 is given with its conserved first and last residue. D genes are given only for firm matches. Some rows have no size entry. The others give once, few or many, or a class for an expanded clone.

J gene	V gene	CDR3 length	clone size	D gene	CDR3 DNA	CDR3 protein
TRBJ2-3	TRBV6-4	13	few	-	TGTGCCAGCAGTGGGGAATTAGGGGATACGCAGTATTTT	CASSGELGDTQYF
TRBJ1-1	TRBV19	15	-	TRBD1	TGTGCCAGTAGTAGACCGGGACAGGTGAACACTGAAGCTTTCTTT	CASSRPGQVNTEAFF
TRBJ2-3	TRBV28	18	-	-	TGTGCCAGCAGTTTCCGTGGCCTGGCTATGGGTAGCGCAGATACGCAGTATTTT	CASSFRGLAMGSADTQYF
TRBJ1-1	TRBV18	17	-	TRBD1	TGTGCCAGCTCACCTTCGGACAGGGTCTTTCGGAACACTGAAGCTTTCTTT	CASSPSDRVFRNTEAFF
TRBJ2-2	TRBV28	14	-	TRBD2	TGTGCCAGCACCCGGGGGGGGATAACCGGGGAGCTGTTTTTT	CASTRGGITGELFF
TRBJ2-5	TRBV9	17	-	-	TGTGCCAGCAGCGCAGGGCACTCGTCCGGCCGCCAAGAGACCCAGTACTTC	CASSAGHSSGRQETQYF
TRBJ2-4	TRBV29-1	12	-	-	TGCAGCGTATCCGGGCCAGATCACATTCAGTACTTC	CSVSGPDHIQYF
TRBJ1-4	TRBV28	16	-	TRBD1	TGTGCCAGCAGTTCACCTGGGACAGTTGGGAATGAAAAACTGTTTTTT	CASSSPGTVGNEKLFF
TRBJ2-2	TRBV20-1	11	-	-	TGCAGTGCTGTAGCGGACGGGGAGCTGTTTTTT	CSAVADGELFF
TRBJ2-3	TRBV10-3	13	-	TRBD2	TGTGCCACCGGGACTAGCGTTCTGGGTGGGCAGTATTTT	CATGTSVLGGQYF
TRBJ1-1	TRBV4-1	12	-	TRBD1	TGCGCCAGCAGCCAGGCGACAGGGGAAGCTTTCTTT	CASSQATGEAFF
TRBJ2-1	TRBV6-1	13	-	-	TGTGCCAGCAGTGAACCTCCTGCGGTCCTTAAGTTCTTC	CASSEPPAVLKFF
TRBJ1-1	TRBV28	15	-	-	TGTGCCAGCAGTTTATTGGGCAGCTCGAACACTGAAGCTTTCTTT	CASSLLGSSNTEAFF
TRBJ2-5	TRBV7-6	18	-	-	TGTGCCAGCAGCCCAACCTCGGCCAGTAGTGTTTTTATGGAGACCCAGTACTTC	CASSPTSASSVFMETQYF
TRBJ1-2	TRBV9	13	-	-	TGTGCCAGCAGCCCCCTGGGACCGTATGGCTACACCTTC	CASSPLGPYGYTF
TRBJ2-2	TRBV19	16	-	TRBD1	TGTGCCAGTAGTACTACAGGGGGCTCGTACACCGGGGAGCTGTTTTTT	CASSTTGGSYTGELFF
TRBJ1-2	TRBV6-5	15	-	-	TGTGCCAGCAGTTACCCCCGACAGGCTAACTATGGCTACACCTTC	CASSYPRQANYGYTF
TRBJ2-7	TRBV6-1	16	-	TRBD2	TGTGCCAGCAGTGGACGTAGCGGGAGTGAAGGGTACGAGCAGTACTTC	CASSGRSGSEGYEQYF
TRBJ2-1	TRBV5-4	15	-	TRBD1	TGTGCCAGCAGCTTCATGACAGGGACCTACAATGAGCAGTTCTTC	CASSFMTGTYNEQFF
TRBJ2-7	TRBV11-2	15	medium-sized	-	TGTGCCAGCAGCTTAGATCGGAGACATTCCTACGAGCAGTACTTC	CASSLDRRHSYEQYF
TRBJ2-2	TRBV29-1	14	-	TRBD1	TGCAGCGTGCCGGGACAGTCTTACTCCGGGGAGCTGTTTTTT	CSVPGQSYSGELFF
TRBJ1-1	TRBV28	14	-	TRBD1	TGTGCCAGCAGTTTTAGGGGGCGAATCACTGAAGCTTTCTTT	CASSFRGRITEAFF
TRBJ2-1	TRBV28	13	-	-	TGTGCCAGCGTTGACAGAAACTACAATGAGCAGTTCTTC	CASVDRNYNEQFF
TRBJ1-4	TRBV7-8	18	-	-	TGTGCCAGCAGCTATCGACAGCCGGGACATGGGATGAATGAAAAACTGTTTTTT	CASSYRQPGHGMNEKLFF
TRBJ1-5	TRBV28	13	medium-sized	-	TGTGCCAGCAGCCTGGACAGTCGTCAGCCCCAGCATTTT	CASSLDSRQPQHF
TRBJ1-1	TRBV28	15	once	TRBD1	TGTGCCAGCAGTTTTCGGACAGGGATGAACACTGAAGCTTTCTTT	CASSFRTGMNTEAFF
TRBJ2-5	TRBV28	15	-	TRBD1	TGTGCCAGCAGTTTGGGGACAGGGGACAGGGAGACCCAGTACTTC	CASSLGTGDRETQYF
TRBJ2-5	TRBV6-5	13	-	-	TGTGCCAGCAGTTGGGACATCAAAGAGACCCAGTACTTC	CASSWDIKETQYF
TRBJ2-1	TRBV28	12	-	-	TGTGCCACTTCGGACAGAAACAATGAGCAGTTCTTC	CATSDRNNEQFF
TRBJ2-2	TRBV5-4	16	-	TRBD2	TGTGCCAGCAGCGCCCGACTAGCGGGAGGGCCCGGGGAGCTGTTTTTT	CASSARLAGGPGELFF
TRBJ1-3	TRBV28	16	few	-	TGTGCCAGCAGTAAGGTCGGTGGGGCGAGTGGAAACACCATATATTTT	CASSKVGGASGNTIYF
TRBJ2-7	TRBV7-2	13	-	TRBD1	TGTGCCAGCAGCGGCCGGGACAGATCGAAGCAGTACTTC	CASSGRDRSKQYF
TRBJ2-7	TRBV4-1	18	-	TRBD1	TGCGCCAGCAGCCAAGATCCCCCTCGGACAGGGGGCTCCTACGAGCAGTACTTC	CASSQDPPRTGGSYEQYF
TRBJ1-4	TRBV27	14	few	-	TGTGCCAGCAGACCATTGGGGGGATCGGAAAAACTGTTTTTT	CASRPLGGSEKLFF
TRBJ2-5	TRBV4-1	16	-	TRBD1	TGCGCCAGCAGCCAAGACGGGACAGGCGGTTGGGAGACCCAGTACTTC	CASSQDGTGGWETQYF
TRBJ2-1	TRBV7-9	15	-	-	TGTGCCAGCAGCTTATTTCTCGGAACCTACAATGAGCAGTTCTTC	CASSLFLGTYNEQFF
TRBJ2-1	TRBV5-1	15	-	TRBD2	TGCGCCAGCAGCTTGTCGGGAGGGCCTGACAATGAGCAGTTCTTC	CASSLSGGPDNEQFF
TRBJ1-1	TRBV5-1	15	-	-	TGCGCCAGCAGCTCAAGAGGGGGGGGTGACACTGAAGCTTTCTTT	CASSSRGGGDTEAFF
TRBJ2-1	TRBV6-6	14	-	TRBD2	TGTGCCAGCACCCTCAGACTAGCGGGAAATGAGCAGTTCTTC	CASTLRLAGNEQFF
TRBJ2-7	TRBV7-2	17	-	-	TGTGCCAGCAGCTTAAGGGTAGCTGGTCTGGAGCGGTACGAGCAGTACTTC	CASSLRVAGLERYEQYF
TRBJ2-2	TRBV4-2	17	-	-	TGTGCCAGCAGCTACTCCGCTCAGGGAGGGAACACCGGGGAGCTGTTTTTT	CASSYSAQGGNTGELFF
TRBJ1-1	TRBV7-9	13	-	TRBD1	TGTGCCAGCAGCTCTCAGGGGGGCACTGAAGCTTTCTTT	CASSSQGGTEAFF
TRBJ1-2	TRBV6-1	15	-	-	TGTGCCAGCAGTGAAGTAGGCCAGGGAGACTATGGCTACACCTTC	CASSEVGQGDYGYTF
TRBJ1-4	TRBV5-6	16	-	-	TGTGCCAGCAGCCCTAGGGCCCAGGGGAGGGGTGAAAAACTGTTTTTT	CASSPRAQGRGEKLFF
TRBJ2-7	TRBV11-2	15	-	-	TGTGCCAGCAGCCCCCGGACGGGCAGGGGCTACGAGCAGTACTTC	CASSPRTGRGYEQYF
TRBJ2-2	TRBV27	17	-	TRBD2	TGTGCCAGCAGTTTCACTAGCGGGAGGGCCACGACCGGGGAGCTGTTTTTT	CASSFTSGRATTGELFF
TRBJ2-7	TRBV16	14	-	-	-	CASSQWASGSSEYF
TRBJ2-2	TRBV7-3	15	-	TRBD2	TGTGCCAGCAGCACACTAGCGGGAAACACCGGGGAGCTGTTTTTT	CASSTLAGNTGELFF
TRBJ2-2	TRBV28	15	-	-	TGTGCCAGCATAGACCGGGACACCCCTACCGGGGAGCTGTTTTTT	CASIDRDTPTGELFF